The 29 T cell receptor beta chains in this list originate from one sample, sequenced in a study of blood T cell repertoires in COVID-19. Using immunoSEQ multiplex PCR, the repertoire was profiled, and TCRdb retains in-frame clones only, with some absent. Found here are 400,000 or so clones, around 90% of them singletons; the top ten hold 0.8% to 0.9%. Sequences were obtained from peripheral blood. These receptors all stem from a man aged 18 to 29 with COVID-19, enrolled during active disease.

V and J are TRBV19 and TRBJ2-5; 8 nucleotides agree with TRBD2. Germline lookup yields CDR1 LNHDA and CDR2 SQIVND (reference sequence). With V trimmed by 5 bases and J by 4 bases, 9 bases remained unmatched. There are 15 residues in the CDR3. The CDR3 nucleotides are TGTGCCAGTAGTGACCCGAGCGGGAGCGGAGAGACCCAGTACTTC. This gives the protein CASSDPSGSGETQYF.

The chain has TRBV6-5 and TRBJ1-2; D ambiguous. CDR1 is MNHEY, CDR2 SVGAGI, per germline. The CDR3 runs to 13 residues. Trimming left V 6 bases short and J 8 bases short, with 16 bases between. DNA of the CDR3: TGTGCCAGCAGGCCCGCGGGGAGCGGAGGCTACACCTTC. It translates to CASRPAGSGGYTF.

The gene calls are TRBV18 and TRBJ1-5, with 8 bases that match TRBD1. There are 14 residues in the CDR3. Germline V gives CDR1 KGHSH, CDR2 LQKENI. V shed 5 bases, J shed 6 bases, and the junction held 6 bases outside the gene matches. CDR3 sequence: CASSSDRAGQPQHF. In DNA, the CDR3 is TGTGCCAGCTCATCGGACAGGGCAGGTCAGCCCCAGCATTTT.

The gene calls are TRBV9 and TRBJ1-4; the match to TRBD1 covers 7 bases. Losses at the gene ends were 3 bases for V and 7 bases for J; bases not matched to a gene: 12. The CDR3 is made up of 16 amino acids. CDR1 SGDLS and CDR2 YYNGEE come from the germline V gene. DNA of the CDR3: TGTGCCAGCAGCGCTGGAGACTCAGGGGGTAGTGAAAAACTGTTTTTT. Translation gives CASSAGDSGGSEKLFF. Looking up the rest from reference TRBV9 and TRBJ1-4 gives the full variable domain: DSGVTQTPKHLITATGQRVTLRCSPRSGDLSVYWYQQSLDQGLQFLIQYYNGEERAKGNILERFSAQQFPDLHSELNLSSLELGDSALYFCASSAGDSGGSEKLFFGSGTQLSVL.

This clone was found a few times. CDR3 in DNA: TGTGCCAGCAGACAAACAGGGGTGAGTTTCCAGCCCCAGCATTTT. Translated, it gives CASRQTGVSFQPQHF. The rearrangement joins TRBV28 to TRBJ1-5, with 7 bases fitting TRBD1. Losses at the gene ends were 6 bases for V and 7 bases for J; bases not matched to a gene: 12. The CDR3 is 15 residues long. Looked up from germline, CDR1 is MDHEN and CDR2 is SYDVKM.

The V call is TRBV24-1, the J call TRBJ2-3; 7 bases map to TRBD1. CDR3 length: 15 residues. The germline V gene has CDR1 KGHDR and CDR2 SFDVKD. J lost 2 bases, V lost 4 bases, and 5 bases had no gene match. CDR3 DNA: TGTGCCACCAGTGACCCGGGACAGACCACAGATACGCAGTATTTT. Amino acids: CATSDPGQTTDTQYF.

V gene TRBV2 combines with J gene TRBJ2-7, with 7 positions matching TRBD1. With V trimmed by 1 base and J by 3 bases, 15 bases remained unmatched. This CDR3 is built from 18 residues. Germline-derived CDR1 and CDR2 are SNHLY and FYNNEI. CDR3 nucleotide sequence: TGTGCCAGCAGTGAAGGGCGCAGGTTCAGGGGGTGGGGCTACGAGCAGTACTTC. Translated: CASSEGRRFRGWGYEQYF.

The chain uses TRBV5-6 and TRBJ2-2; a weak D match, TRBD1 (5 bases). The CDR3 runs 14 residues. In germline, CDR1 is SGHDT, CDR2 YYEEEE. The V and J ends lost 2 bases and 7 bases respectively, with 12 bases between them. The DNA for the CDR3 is TGTGCCAGCAGCTTACGATCAGGGTACGGGGAGCTGTTTTTT. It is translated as CASSLRSGYGELFF.

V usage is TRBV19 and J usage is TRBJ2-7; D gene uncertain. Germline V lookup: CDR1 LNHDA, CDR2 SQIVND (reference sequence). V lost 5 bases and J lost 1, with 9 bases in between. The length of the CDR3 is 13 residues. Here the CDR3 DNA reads TGTGCCAGTAGTCGGCTAGAATCCTACGAGCAGTACTTC. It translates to CASSRLESYEQYF.

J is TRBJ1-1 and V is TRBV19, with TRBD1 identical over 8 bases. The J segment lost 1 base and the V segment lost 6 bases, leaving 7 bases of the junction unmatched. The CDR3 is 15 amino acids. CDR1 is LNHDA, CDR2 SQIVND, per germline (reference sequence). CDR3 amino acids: CASSIIGQGNTEAFF. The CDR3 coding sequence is TGTGCCAGTAGCATTATCGGACAGGGGAACACTGAAGCTTTCTTT.

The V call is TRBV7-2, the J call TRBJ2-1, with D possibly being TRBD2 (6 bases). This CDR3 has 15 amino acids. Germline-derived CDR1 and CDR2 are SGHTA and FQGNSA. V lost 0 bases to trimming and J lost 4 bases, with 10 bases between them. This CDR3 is CASSLAGGDYNEQFF. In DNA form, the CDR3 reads TGTGCCAGCAGCTTAGCGGGAGGAGATTACAATGAGCAGTTCTTC.

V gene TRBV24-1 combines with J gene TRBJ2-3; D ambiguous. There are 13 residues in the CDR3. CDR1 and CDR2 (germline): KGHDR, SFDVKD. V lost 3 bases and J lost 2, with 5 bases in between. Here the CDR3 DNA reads TGTGCCACCAGTGATCCATTCACAGATACGCAGTATTTT. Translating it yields CATSDPFTDTQYF.

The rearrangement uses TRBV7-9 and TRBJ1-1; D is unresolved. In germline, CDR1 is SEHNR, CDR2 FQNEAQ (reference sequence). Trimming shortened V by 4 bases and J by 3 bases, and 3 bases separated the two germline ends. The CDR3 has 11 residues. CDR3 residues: CASSSDTEAFF. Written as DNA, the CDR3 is TGTGCCAGCAGCTCGGACACTGAAGCTTTCTTT.

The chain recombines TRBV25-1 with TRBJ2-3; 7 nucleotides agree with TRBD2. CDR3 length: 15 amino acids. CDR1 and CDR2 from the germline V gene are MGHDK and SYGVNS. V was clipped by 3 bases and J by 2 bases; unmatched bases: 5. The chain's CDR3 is CASSETGGPTDTQYF. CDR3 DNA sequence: TGTGCCAGCAGTGAGACGGGAGGTCCCACAGATACGCAGTATTTT.

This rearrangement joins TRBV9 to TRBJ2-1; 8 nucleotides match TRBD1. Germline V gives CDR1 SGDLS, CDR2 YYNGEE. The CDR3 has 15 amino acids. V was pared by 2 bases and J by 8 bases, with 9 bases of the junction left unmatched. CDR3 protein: CASSVQGAEIDEQFF. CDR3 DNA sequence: TGTGCCAGCAGCGTTCAGGGGGCTGAGATAGATGAGCAGTTCTTC.

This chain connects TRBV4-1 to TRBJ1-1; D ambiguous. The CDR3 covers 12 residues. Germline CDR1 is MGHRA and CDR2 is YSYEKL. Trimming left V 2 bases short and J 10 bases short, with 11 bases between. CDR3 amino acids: CASSQLQKGAFF. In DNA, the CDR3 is TGCGCCAGCAGCCAACTACAGAAAGGAGCTTTCTTT.

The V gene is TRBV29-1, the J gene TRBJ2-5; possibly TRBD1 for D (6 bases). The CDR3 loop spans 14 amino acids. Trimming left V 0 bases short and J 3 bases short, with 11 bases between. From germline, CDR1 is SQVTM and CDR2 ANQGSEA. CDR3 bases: TGCAGCGTTGAAGACAGGGGTGGTAAAGAGACCCAGTACTTC. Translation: CSVEDRGGKETQYF.

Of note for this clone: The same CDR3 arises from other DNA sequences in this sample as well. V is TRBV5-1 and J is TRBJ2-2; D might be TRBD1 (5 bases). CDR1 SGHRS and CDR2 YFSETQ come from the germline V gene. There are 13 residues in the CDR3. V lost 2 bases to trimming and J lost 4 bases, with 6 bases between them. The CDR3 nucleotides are TGCGCCAGCAGCTTTAGGGGCACCGGGGAGCTGTTTTTT. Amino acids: CASSFRGTGELFF.

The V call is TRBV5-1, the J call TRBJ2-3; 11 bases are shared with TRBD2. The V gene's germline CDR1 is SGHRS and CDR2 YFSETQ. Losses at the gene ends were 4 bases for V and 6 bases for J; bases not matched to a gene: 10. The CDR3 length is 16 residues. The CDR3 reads CASSGGLADPTDTQYF. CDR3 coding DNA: TGCGCCAGCAGCGGGGGACTAGCGGACCCCACGGATACGCAGTATTTT. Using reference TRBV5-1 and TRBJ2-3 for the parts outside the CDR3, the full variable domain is KAGVTQTPRYLIKTRGQQVTLSCSPISGHRSVSWYQQTPGQGLQFLFEYFSETQRNKGNFPGRFSGRQFSNSRSEMNVSTLELGDSALYLCASSGGLADPTDTQYFGPGTRLTVL.

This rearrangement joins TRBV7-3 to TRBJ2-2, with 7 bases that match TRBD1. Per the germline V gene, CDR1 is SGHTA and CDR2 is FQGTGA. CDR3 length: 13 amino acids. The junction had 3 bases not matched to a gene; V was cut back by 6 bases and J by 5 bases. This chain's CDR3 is CASSRQGTGELFF. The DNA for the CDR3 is TGTGCCAGCAGTAGACAGGGAACCGGGGAGCTGTTTTTT.

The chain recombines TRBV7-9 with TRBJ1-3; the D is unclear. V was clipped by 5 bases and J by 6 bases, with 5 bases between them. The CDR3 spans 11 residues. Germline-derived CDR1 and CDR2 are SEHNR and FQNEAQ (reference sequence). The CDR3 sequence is CASSPLNTIYF. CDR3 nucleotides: TGTGCCAGCAGCCCCTTAAACACCATATATTTT.

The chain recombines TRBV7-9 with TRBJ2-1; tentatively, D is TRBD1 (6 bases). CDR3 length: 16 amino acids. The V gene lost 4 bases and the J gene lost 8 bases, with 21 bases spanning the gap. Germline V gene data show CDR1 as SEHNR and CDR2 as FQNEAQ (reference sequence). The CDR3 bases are TGTGCCAGCAGCTCCCTGGGGTCCAAACACAGGGATGAGCAGTTCTTC. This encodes CASSSLGSKHRDEQFF.

The CDR3 region is CASSPQLREGYEQYF. In DNA form, the CDR3 reads TGTGCCAGCAGCCCTCAGTTGCGGGAGGGCTACGAGCAGTACTTC. This sequence joins TRBV11-2 and TRBJ2-7; 9 nucleotides match TRBD2. CDR1 and CDR2 from the germline V gene are SGHAT and FQNNGV. V shed 5 bases, J shed 3 bases, and the junction held 8 bases outside the gene matches. CDR3 length: 15 amino acids.

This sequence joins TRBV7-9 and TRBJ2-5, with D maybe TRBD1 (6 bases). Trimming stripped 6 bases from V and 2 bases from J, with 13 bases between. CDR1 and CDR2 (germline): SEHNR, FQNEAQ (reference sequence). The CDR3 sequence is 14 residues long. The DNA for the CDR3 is TGTGCCAGCAGACAGATGGACAGACAAGAGACCCAGTACTTC. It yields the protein CASRQMDRQETQYF.

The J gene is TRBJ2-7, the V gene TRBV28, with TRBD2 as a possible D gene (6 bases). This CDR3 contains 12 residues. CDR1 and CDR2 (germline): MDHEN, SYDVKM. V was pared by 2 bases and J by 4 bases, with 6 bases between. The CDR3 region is CASSLGGYEQYF. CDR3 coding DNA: TGTGCCAGCAGTTTAGGGGGGTACGAGCAGTACTTC.

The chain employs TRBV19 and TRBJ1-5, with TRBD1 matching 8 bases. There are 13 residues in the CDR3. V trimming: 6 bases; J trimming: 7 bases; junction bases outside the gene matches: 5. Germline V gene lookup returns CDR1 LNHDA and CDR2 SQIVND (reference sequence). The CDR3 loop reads CASRTGAEQPQHF. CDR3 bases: TGTGCCAGTAGGACAGGGGCGGAGCAGCCCCAGCATTTT.

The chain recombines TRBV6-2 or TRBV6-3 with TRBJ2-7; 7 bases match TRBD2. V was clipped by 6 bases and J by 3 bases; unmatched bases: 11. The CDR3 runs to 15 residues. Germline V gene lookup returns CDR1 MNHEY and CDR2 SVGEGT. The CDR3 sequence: CASSRASSGNYEQYF. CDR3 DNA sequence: TGTGCCAGCAGCCGAGCCTCTAGCGGAAACTACGAGCAGTACTTC.

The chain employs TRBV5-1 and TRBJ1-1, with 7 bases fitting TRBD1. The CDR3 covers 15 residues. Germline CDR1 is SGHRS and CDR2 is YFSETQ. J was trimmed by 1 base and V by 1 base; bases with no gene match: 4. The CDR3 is CASSLYWDRNTEAFF. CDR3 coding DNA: TGCGCCAGCAGCTTGTATTGGGACAGGAACACTGAAGCTTTCTTT.

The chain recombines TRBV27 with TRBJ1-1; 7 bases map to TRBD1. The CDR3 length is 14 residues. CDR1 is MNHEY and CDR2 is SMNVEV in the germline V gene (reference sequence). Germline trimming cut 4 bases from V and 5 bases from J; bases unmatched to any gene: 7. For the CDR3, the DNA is TGTGCCAGCAGTTCCATCCTGGACAGGACTGAAGCTTTCTTT. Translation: CASSSILDRTEAFF.